These 26 T cell receptor beta chains originate from one sample sequenced in a study of cytomegalovirus exposure and HLA in healthy donors. 13 Jbeta primers and 60 Vbeta primers were used for the PCR. The protocol was immunoSEQ multiplex PCR, while the TCRdb copy is restricted to in-frame clones and leaves out a portion. The sample shows about 67,000 clones, around 63% of them seen only once. The specimen was PBMCs. These receptors all come from a woman younger than 45 in good health and CMV-seronegative.

V and J are TRBV29-1 and TRBJ2-7, with 7 bases aligning to TRBD1. Per the germline V gene, CDR1 is SQVTM and CDR2 is ANQGSEA. This CDR3 comprises 16 residues. The V and J ends lost 1 base and 3 bases, in that order; junction bases with no gene match: 12. The CDR3 loop reads CSVEGMVGQKDYEQYF. The CDR3 DNA sequence: TGCAGCGTTGAAGGCATGGTGGGACAGAAGGACTACGAGCAGTACTTC.

This chain uses TRBV4-1 with TRBJ1-3; D is ambiguous. CDR1 is MGHRA and CDR2 is YSYEKL in the germline V gene. V shed 0 bases and J shed 3 bases, with 6 bases lying between them. The CDR3 covers 14 residues. CDR3 loop: CASSQDPGGNTIYF. CDR3 nucleotides: TGCGCCAGCAGCCAAGATCCCGGTGGAAACACCATATATTTT.

V gene TRBV29-1 combines with J gene TRBJ1-2; tentatively, D is TRBD1 (5 bases). Germline V gives CDR1 SQVTM, CDR2 ANQGSEA. V was trimmed by 8 bases and J by 4 bases, leaving 11 bases between them. The CDR3 length is 11 residues. The CDR3: CSSQGGYGYTF. The CDR3 nucleotides are TGCAGCAGCCAGGGAGGCTATGGCTACACCTTC.

This clone has a handful of counts. The chain combines TRBV6-6 with TRBJ2-3, with D possibly being TRBD1 (6 bases). V was shortened by 2 bases and J by 2 bases, with 8 bases between the two germline ends. The length of the CDR3 is 14 residues. CDR1 and CDR2 (germline): MNHNY, SVGAGI (reference sequence). The CDR3 DNA reads as TGTGCCAGCAGTTACGGACAGAACACAGATACGCAGTATTTT. Protein sequence: CASSYGQNTDTQYF.

To note about this clone: A much more abundant neighbour one base away suggests this may be a read error. Other DNA sequences in this sample translate to the same CDR3. CDR3 loop: CASSRGRMAKNIQYF. The CDR3 region has the DNA TGTGCCAGCAGTAGGGGGCGTATGGCCAAAAACATTCAGTACTTC. The rearrangement uses TRBV6-1 and TRBJ2-4; 7 positions match TRBD1. Germline CDR1 is MNHNS and CDR2 is SASEGT. The CDR3 covers 15 residues. Losses at the gene ends were 5 bases for V and 1 base for J; bases not matched to a gene: 5.

The chain joins TRBV7-3 to TRBJ1-1, with 9 bases identical to TRBD1. Germline CDR1 and CDR2: SGHTA and FQGTGA. The trim removed 5 bases at V and 4 bases at J, leaving 5 bases unmatched. The CDR3 has 14 residues. The CDR3 region is CASSRDRAATEAFF. The CDR3 bases are TGTGCCAGCAGCCGGGACAGGGCGGCCACTGAAGCTTTCTTT. Using reference TRBV7-3 and TRBJ1-1 for the parts outside the CDR3, the full variable domain is GAGVSQTPSNKVTEKGKYVELRCDPISGHTALYWYRQSLGQGPEFLIYFQGTGAADDSGLPNDRFFAVRPEGSVSTLKIQRTERGDSAVYLCASSRDRAATEAFFGQGTRLTVV.

This clone was seen more than once but under ten times. The chain couples TRBV7-2 to TRBJ1-2; TRBD1 might be the D (6 bases). V was cut by 8 bases and J by 7 bases, with 23 bases left in between. CDR1 SGHTA and CDR2 FQGNSA come from the germline V gene. The CDR3 covers 15 residues. CDR3 in amino acids: CASEVRRGPRGGYTF. The CDR3 DNA reads TGTGCCAGCGAGGTGCGCAGGGGCCCCAGGGGTGGCTACACCTTC.

This chain uses TRBV7-8 with TRBJ2-5; maybe TRBD1 (5 bases). The germline CDR1 and CDR2 sequences are SGHVS and FQNEAQ. The CDR3 runs to 13 residues. The ends were cut back, 5 bases at V and 3 bases at J, with 10 bases in the middle. The CDR3 reads CASSLDIEETQYF. Here the CDR3 DNA reads TGTGCCAGCAGCCTGGACATCGAAGAGACCCAGTACTTC.

The CDR3 loop is CASSFTLAGYEQYF. The CDR3 DNA reads as TGTGCCAGCAGCTTCACCCTAGCGGGCTACGAGCAGTACTTC. The chain uses TRBV9 and TRBJ2-7; 8 bases match TRBD2. J was trimmed by 3 bases and V by 4 bases; bases with no gene match: 6. This CDR3 spans 14 amino acids. Germline-derived CDR1 and CDR2 are SGDLS and YYNGEE. The full variable domain, completed using reference TRBV9 and TRBJ2-7, is DSGVTQTPKHLITATGQRVTLRCSPRSGDLSVYWYQQSLDQGLQFLIQYYNGEERAKGNILERFSAQQFPDLHSELNLSSLELGDSALYFCASSFTLAGYEQYFGPGTRLTVT.

The V and J genes are TRBV6-5 and TRBJ1-1, with D maybe TRBD1 (5 bases). The CDR3 is 15 amino acids. The germline CDR1 and CDR2 sequences are MNHEY and SVGAGI. V lost 8 bases and J lost 1, with 17 bases in between. The CDR3 spells CASLGRGRRNTEAFF. For the CDR3, the DNA is TGTGCCAGCTTAGGAAGGGGCCGGAGGAACACTGAAGCTTTCTTT.

The count of this clone is one. The genes are TRBV11-2 and TRBJ1-4; 8 bases map to TRBD1. There are 14 residues in the CDR3. The J segment lost 5 bases and the V segment lost 6 bases, leaving 5 bases of the junction unmatched. Germline V lookup: CDR1 SGHAT, CDR2 FQNNGV. The CDR3 loop reads CASSQGQGNEKLFF. In DNA, the CDR3 is TGTGCCAGCAGTCAAGGACAGGGCAATGAAAAACTGTTTTTT.

This sequence joins TRBV2 and TRBJ2-5, with TRBD2 identical over 9 bases. TRBJ2-7 matches the DNA end more closely, so the J call is doubtful. The CDR3 is 14 amino acids. CDR1 and CDR2 from the germline V gene are SNHLY and FYNNEI. The CDR3 loop reads CASSPALAGYEQYF. The CDR3 DNA follows: TGTGCCAGCAGCCCCGCTCTAGCGGGATACGAGCAGTACTTC.

The chain carries TRBV5-4 and TRBJ2-3; 8 bases fit TRBD2. Per germline, CDR1 SGHNT and CDR2 YYREEE (reference sequence). CDR3 size: 17 residues. Losses at the gene ends were 0 bases for V and 4 bases for J; bases not matched to a gene: 10. The CDR3 here is CASSLGGRGGSADTQYF. Written as DNA, the CDR3 is TGTGCCAGCAGCTTGGGAGGTCGGGGGGGCAGCGCAGATACGCAGTATTTT.

This clone was detected a few times. The chain couples TRBV28 to TRBJ1-2, with TRBD1 matching 12 bases. The CDR3 contains 17 residues. The germline CDR1 and CDR2 sequences are MDHEN and SYDVKM. After removal of 5 bases from V and 2 bases from J, the junction contained 9 bases not matched to a gene. CDR3 sequence: CASSLGTGGFKNYGYTF. In DNA, the CDR3 is TGTGCCAGCAGTCTCGGGACAGGGGGCTTTAAGAACTATGGCTACACCTTC.

The V call is TRBV9, the J call TRBJ1-2; TRBD1 aligns across 10 bases. CDR1 is SGDLS, CDR2 YYNGEE, per germline. There are 15 residues in the CDR3. Trimming cost V 0 bases and J 6 bases; bases outside gene matches: 5. CDR3 bases: TGTGCCAGCAGCGTAGGGGACAGGGGATATGATGGCTACACCTTC. The encoded protein is CASSVGDRGYDGYTF.

A note on this clone: This same CDR3 is encoded by further DNA sequences in the sample. The chain joins TRBV9 to TRBJ2-3, with D possibly being TRBD2 (7 bases). V lost 0 bases, J lost 4 bases, and 9 bases lay in between. Germline V lookup: CDR1 SGDLS, CDR2 YYNGEE. This CDR3 is 14 amino acids long. The DNA for the CDR3 is TGTGCCAGCAGCGTAGCGGGGGGCCCAGATACGCAGTATTTT. As protein: CASSVAGGPDTQYF.

The V call is TRBV4-1, the J call TRBJ2-2, with a weak D call TRBD2 (6 bases). The CDR3 totals 15 residues. Trimming removed 1 base from V and 5 bases from J, with 11 bases in between. Germline V gene lookup returns CDR1 MGHRA and CDR2 YSYEKL. The CDR3 spells CASSQAAGPTGELFF. In DNA form, the CDR3 reads TGCGCCAGCAGCCAAGCTGCGGGGCCAACCGGGGAGCTGTTTTTT.

The V call is TRBV2, the J call TRBJ1-2; TRBD1 aligns across 11 bases. V gave up 6 bases and J gave up 8 bases; unmatched junction bases: 8. The CDR3 spans 14 residues. Germline V gene data show CDR1 as SNHLY and CDR2 as FYNNEI. CDR3 protein: CASRESDRGLGYTF. DNA of the CDR3: TGTGCCAGCAGAGAATCGGACAGGGGGCTGGGCTACACCTTC.

The rearrangement links TRBV6-5 to TRBJ1-5; the D gene is possibly TRBD1 (5 bases). With 0 bases removed from V and 5 bases from J, the gap between germline ends came to 8 bases. Per the germline V gene, CDR1 is MNHEY and CDR2 is SVGAGI. The CDR3 has 14 amino acids. The CDR3 region has the DNA TGTGCCAGCAGTTACTCGGGGGAGGATCAGCCCCAGCATTTT. This codes for CASSYSGEDQPQHF.

This clone has just a few counts. The genes are TRBV5-8 and TRBJ2-7; D might be TRBD2 (5 bases). The germline V gene has CDR1 SGHTS and CDR2 YDEGEE. The CDR3 has 14 amino acids. With 4 bases removed from V and 3 bases from J, the gap between germline ends came to 14 bases. The CDR3 DNA follows: TGTGCCAGCAGCCCGCGGGTCGGGGTCTACGAGCAGTACTTC. It translates to CASSPRVGVYEQYF. Looking up the rest from reference TRBV5-8 and TRBJ2-7 gives the full variable domain: EAGVTQSPTHLIKTRGQQATLRCSPISGHTSVYWYQQALGLGLQFLLWYDEGEERNRGNFPPRFSGRQFPNYSSELNVNALELEDSALYLCASSPRVGVYEQYFGPGTRLTVT.

The rearrangement uses TRBV7-2 and TRBJ1-2, with a tentative D call TRBD1 (6 bases). With 3 bases removed from V and 7 bases from J, the gap between germline ends came to 12 bases. Germline assignment: CDR1 SGHTA and CDR2 FQGNSA. The CDR3 is 13 residues long. Here the CDR3 DNA reads TGTGCCAGCAGCTTGGTACAGGGTTCTGGCTACACCTTC. Translating it yields CASSLVQGSGYTF. Complete variable domain (other parts from reference TRBV7-2 and TRBJ1-2): GAGVSQSPSNKVTEKGKDVELRCDPISGHTALYWYRQSLGQGLEFLIYFQGNSAPDKSGLPSDRFSAERTGGSVSTLTIQRTQQEDSAVYLCASSLVQGSGYTFGSGTRLTVV.

The J gene is TRBJ2-5, the V gene TRBV29-1, with D maybe TRBD2 (6 bases). The CDR3 loop spans 16 amino acids. Germline V gene lookup returns CDR1 SQVTM and CDR2 ANQGSEA. Deletions cut 3 bases from V and 0 bases from J, with 17 bases between. This chain's CDR3 is CSVDDGGGEYQETQYF. CDR3 in DNA: TGCAGCGTTGATGACGGCGGCGGGGAGTACCAAGAGACCCAGTACTTC.

The rearrangement uses TRBV28 and TRBJ2-3, with D unresolved. There are 12 residues in the CDR3. Germline values: CDR1 MDHEN, CDR2 SYDVKM. Trimming took off 2 bases at V and 3 bases at J, with 3 bases between the two ends. CDR3 in DNA: TGTGCCAGCAGTTTACGGACAGATACGCAGTATTTT. It yields the protein CASSLRTDTQYF.

This rearrangement joins TRBV6-1 to TRBJ1-3, with TRBD1 identical over 9 bases. CDR3 length equals 14 residues. V was pared by 6 bases and J by 3 bases, with 3 bases of the junction left unmatched. Germline V CDR1 and CDR2: MNHNS, SASEGT. The CDR3: CASRGTGSGNTIYF. As DNA, the CDR3 is TGTGCCAGCAGGGGGACAGGGAGTGGAAACACCATATATTTT.

This clone was observed a few times. This sequence joins TRBV6-5 and TRBJ1-4; tentatively, D is TRBD1 (6 bases). V shed 2 bases and J shed 7 bases, with 8 bases lying between them. This CDR3 region has 13 residues. The germline CDR1 and CDR2 sequences are MNHEY and SVGAGI. This CDR3 reads CASSYARGEKLFF. The DNA for the CDR3 is TGTGCCAGCAGTTACGCCAGGGGTGAAAAACTGTTTTTT.

This chain links TRBV27 with TRBJ1-2; 8 positions agree with TRBD1. The germline CDR1 and CDR2 sequences are MNHEY and SMNVEV (reference sequence). CDR3 length: 13 residues. With 6 bases clipped from V and 7 bases from J, the junction kept 7 bases outside the gene matches. CDR3 in DNA: TGTGCCAGCAGAAAGGACAGGGCTCGTGGCTACACCTTC. The encoded protein is CASRKDRARGYTF.